A single sample is the source of the 30 T cell receptor beta chains below, sequenced in a study of T-cell reconstitution after alpha-beta-depleted transplantation in children. Unique molecular identifiers were incorporated when the TCRbeta library was constructed. TCRdb passed the PCR reads through MiXCR, listing each CDR3 protein once. Here the sample spans hundreds of thousands of distinct CDR3 sequences, 32% being singletons. The source was PBMCs from the stem cell graft donor, collected from the stem cell graft. The receptors derive from a human donor who donated a stem cell graft to a child with aplastic anemia.

The V and J genes are TRBV7-9 and TRBJ2-5; weak D call: TRBD2 (5 bases). V dropped 2 bases and J dropped 2 bases, with 9 bases sitting between them. Germline CDR1 is SEHNR and CDR2 is FQNEAQ (reference sequence). This CDR3 has 14 residues. Here the CDR3 reads CASSLYGEQETQYF. CDR3 nucleotide sequence: TGTGCCAGCAGCTTATACGGGGAGCAAGAGACCCAGTACTTC.

The gene calls are TRBV5-1 and TRBJ1-4, with D possibly being TRBD1 (5 bases). Deletions cut 4 bases from V and 0 bases from J, with 13 bases between. The CDR3 runs 16 residues. CDR1 and CDR2 (germline): SGHRS, YFSETQ. CDR3 DNA sequence: TGCGCCAGCAGCAGGGGAGGAATTGCAACTAATGAAAAACTGTTTTTT. Translated, it gives CASSRGGIATNEKLFF. Combining the CDR3 with reference TRBV5-1 and TRBJ1-4 gives the whole variable domain KAGVTQTPRYLIKTRGQQVTLSCSPISGHRSVSWYQQTPGQGLQFLFEYFSETQRNKGNFPGRFSGRQFSNSRSEMNVSTLELGDSALYLCASSRGGIATNEKLFFGSGTQLSVL.

This clonotype occurred a few times. In nucleotides, the CDR3 is TGTGCCAGCAGCGGCGGTGAAGCCAAAAACATTCAGTACTTC. As protein: CASSGGEAKNIQYF. The chain is built from TRBV7-9 and TRBJ2-4, with D hard to call. V lost 5 bases and J 0 bases, leaving 8 bases between the germline ends. The CDR3 spans 14 residues. Germline-derived CDR1 and CDR2 are SEHNR and FQNEAQ (reference sequence).

The chain employs TRBV5-1 and TRBJ2-7; 8 nucleotides line up with TRBD1. CDR1 is SGHRS, CDR2 YFSETQ, per germline. This CDR3 has 16 amino acids. With 4 bases clipped from V and 0 bases from J, the junction kept 9 bases outside the gene matches. The CDR3 region has the DNA TGCGCCAGCAGCCCGTCGCAGGGGGCTAGCTCCTACGAGCAGTACTTC. Its protein is CASSPSQGASSYEQYF.

The chain employs TRBV5-5 and TRBJ1-2, with 9 bases matching TRBD1. This CDR3 has 17 residues. Germline loops: CDR1 SGHKS, CDR2 YYEKEE (reference sequence). With V trimmed by 3 bases and J by 8 bases, 17 bases remained unmatched. CDR3 in amino acids: CASSSRGTGTVFDGYTF. In DNA form, the CDR3 reads TGTGCCAGCAGCTCGAGAGGGACAGGGACAGTATTTGACGGCTACACCTTC.

A single count supports this clonotype. The rearrangement joins TRBV18 to TRBJ1-6; maybe TRBD1 (6 bases). V was shortened by 4 bases and J by 9 bases, with 10 bases between the two germline ends. This CDR3 is 13 amino acids long. Germline V gene lookup returns CDR1 KGHSH and CDR2 LQKENI. CDR3 region: CASSRTGISPLHF. In DNA form, the CDR3 reads TGTGCCAGCTCACGCACAGGGATTTCACCCCTCCACTTT.

This clonotype has just a few counts. The V and J genes are TRBV28 and TRBJ2-3; 10 nucleotides agree with TRBD2. This CDR3 is 16 amino acids long. V gave up 8 bases and J gave up 6 bases; unmatched junction bases: 14. Germline V lookup: CDR1 MDHEN, CDR2 SYDVKM. In DNA form, the CDR3 reads TGTGCCAGCGGAGTAGCGGGAGGACCCTTCAGGGATACGCAGTATTTT. Residues: CASGVAGGPFRDTQYF. Full variable domain (remainder filled in from reference TRBV28 and TRBJ2-3): DVKVTQSSRYLVKRTGEKVFLECVQDMDHENMFWYRQDPGLGLRLIYFSYDVKMKEKGDIPEGYSVSREKKERFSLILESASTNQTSMYLCASGVAGGPFRDTQYFGPGTRLTVL.

CDR3 region: CASSLSPSERSSYNEQFF. For the CDR3, the DNA is TGTGCCAGCAGCTTATCTCCTAGCGAAAGGAGCTCCTACAATGAGCAGTTCTTC. This chain connects TRBV11-2 to TRBJ2-1; a possible D gene is TRBD2 (6 bases). This CDR3 comprises 18 residues. Germline loops: CDR1 SGHAT, CDR2 FQNNGV. V lost 2 bases, J lost 0 bases, and 17 bases lay in between.

The chain links TRBV20-1 to TRBJ2-1; D is perhaps TRBD1 or TRBD2 (5 bases each). Germline assignment: CDR1 DFQATT and CDR2 SNEGSKA (reference sequence). The CDR3 has 14 residues. V gave up 3 bases and J gave up 5 bases, with 14 bases separating them. CDR3 bases: TGCAGTGCTAGCCCCGGGACGGACAACAATGAGCAGTTCTTC. Protein product: CSASPGTDNNEQFF.

The rearrangement joins TRBV5-1 to TRBJ1-1; tentative D call: TRBD1 (6 bases). Per the germline V gene, CDR1 is SGHRS and CDR2 is YFSETQ. This CDR3 region has 13 residues. Trimming took 2 bases from V and 5 from J, leaving 10 bases between them. The CDR3 loop is CASSFRGKTEAFF. The CDR3 DNA reads TGCGCCAGCAGCTTCAGGGGTAAGACTGAAGCTTTCTTT.

This clonotype has only a few counts. The genes are TRBV11-1 and TRBJ2-1; D is undetermined. This CDR3 comprises 15 residues. Germline-derived CDR1 and CDR2 are SGHAT and FQDESV (reference sequence). V was trimmed by 0 bases and J by 3 bases, leaving 9 bases between them. The CDR3, as DNA: TGTGCCAGCAGCTTAGCTCACGGTGGCTACAATGAGCAGTTCTTC. This codes for CASSLAHGGYNEQFF.

In this sample, this clonotype turned up a few times. This rearrangement joins TRBV7-2 to TRBJ2-1; no definite D call. CDR3 length: 16 residues. The germline V gene has CDR1 SGHTA and CDR2 FQGNSA. V lost 1 base and J lost 6, with 16 bases in between. CDR3: CASSLVDTLVTNEQFF. CDR3 bases: TGTGCCAGCAGCTTAGTTGACACCTTAGTGACCAATGAGCAGTTCTTC.

The gene calls are TRBV25-1 and TRBJ2-1; TRBD2 is a possible D gene (6 bases). V was cut by 10 bases and J by 9 bases, with 22 bases left in between. The CDR3 length is 14 residues. Per the germline V gene, CDR1 is MGHDK and CDR2 is SYGVNS. DNA of the CDR3: TGTGCCACGACCCTTTGGAACGGAGGGGTTGAGCAGTTCTTC. It yields the protein CATTLWNGGVEQFF.

The chain couples TRBV12-3 or TRBV12-4 to TRBJ1-1, with a possible D match to TRBD1 (6 bases). There are 14 residues in the CDR3. Between the trimmed V and J ends, which lost 5 bases and 6 bases, there was a span of 16 bases. The CDR3 DNA follows: TGTGCCAGCAGTCAAGGGGGGGCCACCCCTGAAGCTTTCTTT. This encodes CASSQGGATPEAFF.

This clonotype was seen only a few times. The chain has TRBV5-1 and TRBJ2-7; 7 nucleotides agree with TRBD2. The CDR3 extends over 15 amino acids. From germline, CDR1 is SGHRS and CDR2 YFSETQ. Unmatched junction bases numbered 6, after V lost 0 bases and J lost 3 bases. CDR3 sequence: CASSLGSGPIYEQYV. The CDR3 DNA sequence: TGCGCCAGCAGCTTGGGTAGCGGGCCCATCTACGAGCAGTACGTC.

This clonotype was seen a few times. This chain links TRBV29-1 with TRBJ2-7; a weak D match, TRBD1 (6 bases). The CDR3 runs 14 residues. V lost 1 base to trimming and J lost 6 bases, with 16 bases between them. Germline V gives CDR1 SQVTM, CDR2 ANQGSEA. This CDR3 reads CSVEGARGRSEQYF. CDR3 bases: TGCAGCGTTGAAGGCGCCAGGGGAAGGTCCGAGCAGTACTTC.

This clonotype has at least ten counts. CDR3 bases: TGCAGTGCTGCACAGGACGGGGACACTGAAGCTTTCTTT. It is translated as CSAAQDGDTEAFF. This rearrangement joins TRBV20-1 to TRBJ1-1, with D perhaps matching TRBD1 (5 bases). CDR1 is DFQATT and CDR2 is SNEGSKA in the germline V gene (reference sequence). The V gene lost 5 bases and the J gene lost 3 bases, with 13 bases spanning the gap. The CDR3 has 13 amino acids.

V is TRBV5-5 and J is TRBJ2-7, with D uncertain. Germline V gene data show CDR1 as SGHKS and CDR2 as YYEKEE (reference sequence). The CDR3 extends over 12 amino acids. Trimming stripped 0 bases from V and 6 bases from J, with 7 bases between. CDR3 in DNA: TGTGCCAGCAGCTTGGTTCCGGGCGAGCAGTACTTC. Protein sequence: CASSLVPGEQYF.

V usage is TRBV18 and J usage is TRBJ1-2; D remains ambiguous. V was shortened by 2 bases and J by 8 bases, with 18 bases between the two germline ends. CDR1 is KGHSH and CDR2 is LQKENI in the germline V gene. The CDR3 is 15 residues long. CDR3 DNA: TGTGCCAGCTCACCATCCCTCGAGGGTAGGAGCGGCTACACCTTC. It encodes CASSPSLEGRSGYTF.

This clonotype came up once. The CDR3 region is CSAQQPGRNQPQHF. In DNA form, the CDR3 reads TGCAGTGCTCAGCAACCGGGACGCAATCAGCCCCAGCATTTT. This rearrangement joins TRBV20-1 to TRBJ1-5; D might be TRBD1 (5 bases). V was cut by 5 bases and J by 2 bases, with 13 bases left in between. Germline V gives CDR1 DFQATT, CDR2 SNEGSKA (reference sequence). This CDR3 has 14 residues.

The chain recombines TRBV29-1 with TRBJ2-5; TRBD1 matches at 7 bases. In germline, CDR1 is SQVTM, CDR2 ANQGSEA. There are 15 residues in the CDR3. With V trimmed by 0 bases and J by 2 bases, 6 bases remained unmatched. The CDR3 bases are TGCAGCGTTGAAGATCAGGAGGACAGGCAAGAGACCCAGTACTTC. It yields the protein CSVEDQEDRQETQYF.

This rearrangement joins TRBV5-1 to TRBJ2-7, with TRBD2 matching over 8 bases. This CDR3 contains 15 residues. Per germline, CDR1 SGHRS and CDR2 YFSETQ. Trimming at V came to 4 bases and at J to 5 bases, leaving 11 bases not matched to a gene. The CDR3 sequence is CASSPRPSGFDEQYF. The CDR3 nucleotides are TGCGCCAGCAGCCCGAGGCCTAGCGGGTTTGACGAGCAGTACTTC.

This clonotype has more than one count but fewer than ten. V gene TRBV29-1 combines with J gene TRBJ1-2; D unclear. The CDR3 has 11 residues. Germline CDR1 and CDR2: SQVTM and ANQGSEA. V was shortened by 2 bases and J by 7 bases, with 8 bases between the two germline ends. This chain's CDR3 is CSVEYEGGYTF. As DNA, the CDR3 is TGCAGCGTTGAATACGAGGGTGGCTACACCTTC.

The chain uses TRBV29-1 and TRBJ2-7, with 7 positions matching TRBD1. Trimming cost V 7 bases and J 0 bases; bases outside gene matches: 6. Looked up from germline, CDR1 is SQVTM and CDR2 is ANQGSEA. There are 13 residues in the CDR3. The chain's CDR3 is CSAPGTASYEQYF. In nucleotides, the CDR3 is TGCAGCGCTCCCGGGACAGCCTCCTACGAGCAGTACTTC.

This clonotype has a handful of counts. The J gene is TRBJ1-2, the V gene TRBV29-1, with 8 bases identical to TRBD1. Trimming at V came to 6 bases and at J to 0 bases, leaving 9 bases not matched to a gene. The germline V gene encodes CDR1 SQVTM and CDR2 ANQGSEA. The CDR3 consists of 15 residues. The CDR3 region has the DNA TGCAGCGTCCGACAGGGGCCCGATACTAACTATGGCTACACCTTC. Translation gives CSVRQGPDTNYGYTF.

This clonotype has a single count. The chain joins TRBV29-1 to TRBJ2-3, with TRBD2 identical over 9 bases. In germline, CDR1 is SQVTM, CDR2 ANQGSEA. The CDR3 has 15 amino acids. With V trimmed by 3 bases and J by 2 bases, 6 bases remained unmatched. DNA of the CDR3: TGCAGCGTTGAGCCAGCGGGAGGTTTCACAGATACGCAGTATTTT. Amino acids: CSVEPAGGFTDTQYF.

This clonotype has a handful of counts. V usage is TRBV10-3 and J usage is TRBJ2-7; 9 bases are a match to TRBD1. The CDR3 sequence is 12 residues long. Germline assignment: CDR1 ENHRY and CDR2 SYGVKD. V was pared by 5 bases and J by 5 bases, with 1 base of the junction left unmatched. CDR3 DNA sequence: TGTGCCATCAGTACAGGGGGCAACGAGCAGTACGTC. As protein: CAISTGGNEQYV.

V gene TRBV20-1 combines with J gene TRBJ1-1; D gene ambiguous. Germline CDR1 and CDR2: DFQATT and SNEGSKA (reference sequence). The CDR3 has 15 residues. Trimming cost V 1 base and J 1 base, with 13 bases left between them. CDR3: CSARAALGPNTEAFF. The CDR3 DNA follows: TGCAGTGCTAGAGCGGCCCTGGGCCCGAACACTGAAGCTTTCTTT.

This clonotype was detected only once. The gene calls are TRBV3-1 and TRBJ1-1, with D tentatively TRBD1 (5 bases). Trimming removed 5 bases from V and 1 base from J, with 11 bases in between. This CDR3 has 14 residues. Germline loops: CDR1 LGHDT, CDR2 YNNKEL (reference sequence). The CDR3 DNA is TGTGCCAGCAGCGCCCAAACAGGGAACACTGAAGCTTTCTTT. This translates into CASSAQTGNTEAFF.

The chain has TRBV18 and TRBJ2-3, with TRBD1 as a possible D gene (5 bases). The V and J ends lost 0 bases and 3 bases respectively, with 16 bases between them. Germline V gene lookup returns CDR1 KGHSH and CDR2 LQKENI. The CDR3 sequence is 17 residues long. DNA for the CDR3: TGTGCCAGCTCACCACCAATAGCAAGGCAGGGAACAGATACGCAGTATTTT. This codes for CASSPPIARQGTDTQYF.